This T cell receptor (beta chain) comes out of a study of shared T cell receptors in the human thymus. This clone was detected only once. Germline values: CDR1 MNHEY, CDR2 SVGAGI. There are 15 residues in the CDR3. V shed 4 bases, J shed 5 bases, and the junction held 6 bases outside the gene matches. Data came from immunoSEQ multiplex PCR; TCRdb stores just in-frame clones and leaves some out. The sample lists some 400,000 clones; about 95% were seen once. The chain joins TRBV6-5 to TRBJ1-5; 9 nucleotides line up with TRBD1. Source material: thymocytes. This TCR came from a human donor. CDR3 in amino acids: CASSSGTGIDQPQHF. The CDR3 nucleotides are TGTGCCAGCAGTTCCGGGACAGGGATCGATCAGCCCCAGCATTTT.